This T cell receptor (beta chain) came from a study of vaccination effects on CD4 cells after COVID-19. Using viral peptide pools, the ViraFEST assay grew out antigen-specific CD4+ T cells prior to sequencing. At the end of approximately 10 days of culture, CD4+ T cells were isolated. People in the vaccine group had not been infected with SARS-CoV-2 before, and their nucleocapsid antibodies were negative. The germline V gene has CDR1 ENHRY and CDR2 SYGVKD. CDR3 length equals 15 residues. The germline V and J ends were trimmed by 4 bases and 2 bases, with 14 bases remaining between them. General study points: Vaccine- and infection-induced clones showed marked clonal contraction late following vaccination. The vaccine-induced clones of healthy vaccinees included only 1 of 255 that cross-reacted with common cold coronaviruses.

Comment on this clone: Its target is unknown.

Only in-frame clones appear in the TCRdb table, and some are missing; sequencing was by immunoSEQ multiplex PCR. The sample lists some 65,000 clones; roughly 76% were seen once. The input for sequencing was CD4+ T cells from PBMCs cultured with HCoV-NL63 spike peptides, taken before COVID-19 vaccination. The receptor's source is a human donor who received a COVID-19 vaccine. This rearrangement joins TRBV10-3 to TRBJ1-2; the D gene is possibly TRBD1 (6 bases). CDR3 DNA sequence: TGTGCCATCAGTGTTGGGTACAGGGAGAACTATGGCTACACCTTC. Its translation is CAISVGYRENYGYTF.